The 24 T cell receptor beta chains below were found in one sample sequenced in a study of shared clonotypes between healthy human individuals. Profiled with immunoSEQ multiplex PCR; TCRdb holds only in-frame clones, not every one. The top ten clones hold roughly 1.5% of a sample with some 900,000 clones, about three quarters of them seen once. The sequenced sample consisted of memory CD4+ T cells sorted from blood. Subset in this sample: CD45RA-negative fraction. The receptors come from a man between 18 and 29 years old in good health.

The V call is TRBV7-8, the J call TRBJ1-5; 7 nucleotides line up with TRBD1. Per the germline V gene, CDR1 is SGHVS and CDR2 is FQNEAQ. V trimming: 3 bases; J trimming: 3 bases; junction bases outside the gene matches: 14. The CDR3 runs to 18 residues. The CDR3 sequence is CASSLARGTANFNQPQHF. The CDR3 DNA reads TGTGCCAGCAGCTTGGCGAGAGGGACAGCGAACTTCAATCAGCCCCAGCATTTT. The full variable domain, completed using reference TRBV7-8 and TRBJ1-5, is GAGVSQSPRYKVAKRGQDVALRCDPISGHVSLFWYQQALGQGPEFLTYFQNEAQLDKSGLPSDRFFAERPEGSVSTLKIQRTQQEDSAVYLCASSLARGTANFNQPQHFGDGTRLSIL.

The chain joins TRBV2 to TRBJ2-7; D may be TRBD2 (5 bases). Trimming removed 7 bases from V and 2 bases from J, with 12 bases in between. Germline V gives CDR1 SNHLY, CDR2 FYNNEI. The CDR3 has 13 amino acids. Here the CDR3 DNA reads TGTGCCAGCATTCCCGAGGGCCCCTACGAGCAGTACTTC. It encodes CASIPEGPYEQYF.

This clone came up a few times. The sample contains more than one DNA sequence encoding this CDR3. The rearrangement links TRBV5-1 to TRBJ2-2, with D possibly matching TRBD2 (6 bases). CDR3 length equals 16 residues. Germline CDR1 reads SGHRS; CDR2 reads YFSETQ. Trimming took 0 bases from V and 1 from J, leaving 10 bases between them. CDR3 protein: CASSLVSGVNTGELFF. The CDR3 DNA reads as TGCGCCAGCAGCTTGGTTAGCGGAGTGAACACCGGGGAGCTGTTTTTT.

The V gene is TRBV6-1, the J gene TRBJ2-1; D might be TRBD2 (6 bases). CDR3 length: 17 residues. The V gene lost 1 base and the J gene lost 1 base, with 14 bases spanning the gap. Germline V gene sequence: CDR1 MNHNS, CDR2 SASEGT. CDR3 residues: CASSEEPGRSSYNEQFF. The CDR3, as DNA: TGTGCCAGCAGTGAAGAGCCGGGGAGGTCGTCCTACAATGAGCAGTTCTTC.

DNA of the CDR3: TGTGCCAGCAAACAGGGGGGTGAGGGCACTGAAGCTTTCTTT. Translated, it gives CASKQGGEGTEAFF. This chain uses TRBV6-1 with TRBJ1-1; 8 bases fit TRBD1. V lost 7 bases, J lost 4 bases, and 8 bases stayed unmatched. The CDR3 spans 14 residues. The V gene's germline CDR1 is MNHNS and CDR2 SASEGT.

The chain combines TRBV7-6 with TRBJ2-2; 12 bases are a match to TRBD2. The CDR3 extends over 16 amino acids. V lost 4 bases to trimming and J lost 5 bases; unmatched junction nucleotides: 5. The V gene's germline CDR1 is SGHVS and CDR2 FNYEAQ. The CDR3 nucleotides read TGTGCCAGCAGCTCAGGACTAGCGGGAATTACCGGGGAGCTGTTTTTT. This encodes CASSSGLAGITGELFF.

The chain recombines TRBV7-9 with TRBJ2-3; perhaps TRBD2 as D (6 bases). V was clipped by 5 bases and J by 3 bases, with 21 bases between them. Germline V gene data show CDR1 as SEHNR and CDR2 as FQNEAQ (reference sequence). The CDR3 has 17 residues. The CDR3, as DNA: TGTGCCAGCAGCGTATCCGTTCGGGGGATGAGGACAGATACGCAGTATTTT. This sequence encodes CASSVSVRGMRTDTQYF.

This clone was seen once. The J gene is TRBJ1-4, the V gene TRBV19, with D perhaps TRBD1 (6 bases). The CDR3 spans 15 residues. Between the trimmed V and J ends, which lost 5 bases and 0 bases, there was a span of 10 bases. Germline CDR1 LNHDA, CDR2 SQIVND (reference sequence). The CDR3 DNA reads as TGTGCCAGTAGTCTGTACAGGGCAACTAATGAAAAACTGTTTTTT. Translation gives CASSLYRATNEKLFF.

The rearrangement links TRBV5-4 to TRBJ2-3; a possible D gene is TRBD1 (7 bases). The CDR3 extends over 15 amino acids. Germline CDR1 is SGHNT and CDR2 is YYREEE (reference sequence). V was clipped by 5 bases and J by 2 bases, with 15 bases between them. The CDR3 coding sequence is TGTGCCAGCAGACCGACAGGGACTCTCACAGATACGCAGTATTTT. Translating gives CASRPTGTLTDTQYF.

The V and J genes are TRBV5-8 and TRBJ2-7, with TRBD2 as a possible D gene (6 bases). Per the germline V gene, CDR1 is SGHTS and CDR2 is YDEGEE. The CDR3 runs 14 residues. V lost 1 base to trimming and J lost 4 bases, with 12 bases between them. The CDR3 nucleotides read TGTGCCAGCAGCTTGCAGGGAGGCGGGTACGAGCAGTACTTC. As protein: CASSLQGGGYEQYF.

This clone has just one count. The chain is built from TRBV19 and TRBJ2-2; TRBD1 is a possible D gene (5 bases). V was shortened by 8 bases and J by 1 base, with 23 bases between the two germline ends. The CDR3 has 18 amino acids. Germline CDR1 reads LNHDA; CDR2 reads SQIVND (reference sequence). CDR3: CASLKVREWGKNTGELFF. The DNA of the CDR3 is TGTGCCAGTCTGAAAGTCAGGGAATGGGGAAAGAACACCGGGGAGCTGTTTTTT.

This clone came up once. V and J are TRBV7-6 and TRBJ1-1; D is undetermined. V was clipped by 2 bases and J by 7 bases, with 11 bases between them. Germline CDR1 is SGHVS and CDR2 is FNYEAQ. The CDR3 has 13 residues. CDR3 loop: CASSLTAFREAFF. The CDR3 region has the DNA TGTGCCAGCAGCTTAACCGCATTCCGTGAAGCTTTCTTT.

This chain links TRBV2 with TRBJ1-2, with TRBD1 as a possible D gene (6 bases). Per germline, CDR1 SNHLY and CDR2 FYNNEI. The CDR3 loop spans 14 amino acids. Trimming took off 8 bases at V and 6 bases at J, with 19 bases between the two ends. CDR3 coding DNA: TGTGCCAGCCATTATCAACAGGGAGTGGATGGCTACACCTTC. It translates to CASHYQQGVDGYTF.

This chain links TRBV7-3 with TRBJ2-5; D not resolved. The germline CDR1 and CDR2 sequences are SGHTA and FQGTGA. Trimming left V 5 bases short and J 4 bases short, with 11 bases between. The CDR3 is made up of 13 amino acids. The CDR3 protein is CASSAGWGETQYF. CDR3 nucleotide sequence: TGTGCCAGCAGCGCTGGATGGGGAGAGACCCAGTACTTC.

Comment on this clone: The identical CDR3 is also encoded by other nucleotide sequences in the sample. This chain joins TRBV6-1 and TRBJ1-2; no clear D. The germline V gene has CDR1 MNHNS and CDR2 SASEGT. Trimming stripped 1 base from V and 5 bases from J, with 5 bases between. The CDR3 has 12 amino acids. In DNA, the CDR3 is TGTGCCAGCAGTGAAGGGTTTTATGGCTACACCTTC. Residues: CASSEGFYGYTF.

The sample holds a few counts of this clone. Here the CDR3 reads CASSLERQGKGEQYF. The CDR3, as DNA: TGTGCCAGCAGCTTAGAACGACAGGGTAAAGGCGAGCAGTACTTC. V and J are TRBV7-2 and TRBJ2-7; 7 nucleotides align to TRBD1. The V segment lost 1 base and the J segment 6 bases; nucleotides outside the gene matches: 9. There are 15 residues in the CDR3. The germline gives CDR1 SGHTA, CDR2 FQGNSA. The full variable domain, in which reference TRBV7-2 and TRBJ2-7 provide the parts outside the CDR3, is GAGVSQSPSNKVTEKGKDVELRCDPISGHTALYWYRQSLGQGLEFLIYFQGNSAPDKSGLPSDRFSAERTGGSVSTLTIQRTQQEDSAVYLCASSLERQGKGEQYFGPGTRLTVT.

This CDR3 reads CASSSESGPYEQYF. DNA of the CDR3: TGTGCCAGCTCCTCCGAATCAGGGCCCTACGAGCAGTACTTC. The chain uses TRBV6-1 and TRBJ2-7; maybe TRBD1 (5 bases). V was shortened by 8 bases and J by 2 bases, with 16 bases between the two germline ends. Germline loops: CDR1 MNHNS, CDR2 SASEGT. CDR3 size: 14 residues.

This sequence joins TRBV7-6 and TRBJ2-3; TRBD2 agrees at 10 bases. Germline V CDR1 and CDR2: SGHVS, FNYEAQ. V dropped 3 bases and J dropped 2; count of bases not matched to a gene: 5. The CDR3 is 16 amino acids. The CDR3 protein is CASSLLAGVSTDTQYF. In nucleotides, the CDR3 is TGTGCCAGCAGCTTGCTAGCGGGAGTCTCCACAGATACGCAGTATTTT.

V is TRBV19 and J is TRBJ1-6; D unclear. Trimming removed 5 bases from V and 5 bases from J, with 13 bases in between. The V gene's germline CDR1 is LNHDA and CDR2 SQIVND (reference sequence). This CDR3 region has 15 residues. CDR3 loop: CASSSVGVNNSPLHF. The CDR3 DNA reads as TGTGCCAGTAGTTCGGTGGGCGTAAATAATTCACCCCTCCACTTT.

The gene calls are TRBV7-2 and TRBJ1-5; D is ambiguous. Deletions cut 5 bases from V and 2 bases from J, with 10 bases between. In germline, CDR1 is SGHTA, CDR2 FQGNSA. CDR3 length: 14 residues. The CDR3 loop reads CASSPRVGNQPQHF. DNA of the CDR3: TGTGCCAGCAGCCCTAGGGTTGGCAATCAGCCCCAGCATTTT.

A single count supports this clone. V gene TRBV7-2 combines with J gene TRBJ1-4, with D possibly being TRBD1 (6 bases). The CDR3 extends over 15 amino acids. Germline lookup yields CDR1 SGHTA and CDR2 FQGNSA. With 5 bases removed from V and 1 base from J, the gap between germline ends came to 11 bases. Here the CDR3 reads CASSAKGGTNEKLFF. The CDR3 DNA reads TGTGCCAGCAGCGCGAAGGGGGGAACTAATGAAAAACTGTTTTTT. The variable domain in full, with the rest retrieved from reference TRBV7-2 and TRBJ1-4, is GAGVSQSPSNKVTEKGKDVELRCDPISGHTALYWYRQSLGQGLEFLIYFQGNSAPDKSGLPSDRFSAERTGGSVSTLTIQRTQQEDSAVYLCASSAKGGTNEKLFFGSGTQLSVL.

The chain recombines TRBV5-1 with TRBJ2-3, with 10 positions matching TRBD2. The CDR3 spans 14 residues. From germline, CDR1 is SGHRS and CDR2 YFSETQ. V lost 5 bases and J lost 6; bases outside the gene matches: 6. The CDR3: CASSTSGIGDTQYF. CDR3 DNA: TGCGCCAGCAGTACTAGCGGGATTGGGGATACGCAGTATTTT.

Note on this clone: Different DNA sequences within this sample yield the same CDR3. The chain is built from TRBV20-1 and TRBJ2-5; no definite D call. V shed 6 bases and J shed 3 bases, with 5 bases lying between them. The CDR3 loop spans 10 amino acids. CDR1 and CDR2 from the germline V gene are DFQATT and SNEGSKA (reference sequence). The CDR3 loop is CSAGEETQYF. CDR3 DNA sequence: TGCAGTGCCGGTGAAGAGACCCAGTACTTC.

The J gene is TRBJ1-5, the V gene TRBV6-4; 9 positions agree with TRBD1. CDR3 length: 17 residues. The V and J ends lost 2 bases and 6 bases, in that order; junction bases with no gene match: 11. Germline V CDR1 and CDR2: MRHNA, SNTAGT. Here the CDR3 reads CASSDHRQGEACQPQHF. The DNA of the CDR3 is TGTGCCAGCAGTGACCACAGACAGGGGGAAGCGTGTCAGCCCCAGCATTTT.